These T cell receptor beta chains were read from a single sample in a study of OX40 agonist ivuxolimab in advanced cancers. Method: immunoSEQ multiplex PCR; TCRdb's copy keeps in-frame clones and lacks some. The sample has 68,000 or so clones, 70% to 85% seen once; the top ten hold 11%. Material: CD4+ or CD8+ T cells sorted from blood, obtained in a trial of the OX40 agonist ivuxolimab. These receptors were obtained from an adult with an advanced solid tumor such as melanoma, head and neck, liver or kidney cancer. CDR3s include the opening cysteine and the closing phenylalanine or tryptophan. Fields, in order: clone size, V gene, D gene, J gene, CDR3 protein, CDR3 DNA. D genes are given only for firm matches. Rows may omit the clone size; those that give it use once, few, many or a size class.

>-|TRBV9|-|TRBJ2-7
CASSEGPGGTYEQYF
TGTGCCAGCAGCGAGGGCCCTGGGGGAACCTACGAGCAGTACTTC
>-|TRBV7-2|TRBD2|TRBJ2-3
CASSHSGTSGSSTDTQYF
TGTGCCAGCAGCCACTCCGGGACTAGCGGGTCTAGCACAGATACGCAGTATTTT
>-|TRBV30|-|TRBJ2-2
CAWSPPGRLLGTGELFF
TGTGCCTGGAGTCCTCCGGGGAGGCTCTTAGGCACCGGGGAGCTGTTTTTT
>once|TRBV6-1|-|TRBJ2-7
CASSVSYEQYF
TGTGCCAGCAGCGTCTCCTACGAGCAGTACTTC
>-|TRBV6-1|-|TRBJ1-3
CASTATGNTIYF
TGTGCCAGCACGGCTACTGGAAACACCATATATTTT
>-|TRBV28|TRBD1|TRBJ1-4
CASRELQGIPEKLFF
TGTGCCAGCAGAGAGTTACAGGGGATTCCTGAAAAACTGTTTTTT
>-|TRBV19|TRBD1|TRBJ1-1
CASSRQGNTEAFF
TGTGCCAGTAGTAGACAGGGGAACACTGAAGCTTTCTTT
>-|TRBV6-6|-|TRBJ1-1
CASSYPGGGGTEAFF
TGTGCCAGCAGTTACCCGGGCGGAGGGGGCACTGAAGCTTTCTTT
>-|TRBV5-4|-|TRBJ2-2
CASSLKNTGELFF
TGTGCCAGCAGCTTGAAAAACACCGGGGAGCTGTTTTTT
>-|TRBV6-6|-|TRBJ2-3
CASSLRGDTQYF
TGTGCCAGCAGTTTGAGGGGAGATACGCAGTATTTT
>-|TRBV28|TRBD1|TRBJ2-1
CASTNTGTGIYNEQFF
TGTGCCAGCACCAATACCGGGACAGGCATCTACAATGAGCAGTTCTTC
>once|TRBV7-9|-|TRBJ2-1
CASSLVVSGHNEQFF
TGTGCCAGCAGCTTAGTAGTTAGCGGCCACAATGAGCAGTTCTTC
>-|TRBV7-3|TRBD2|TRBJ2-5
CASSPGLALAGGVETQYF
TGTGCCAGCAGCCCCGGGCTAGCTCTAGCGGGAGGGGTAGAGACCCAGTACTTC
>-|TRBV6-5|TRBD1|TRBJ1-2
CASRVQGPVDGYTF
TGTGCCAGCAGGGTACAGGGGCCTGTGGACGGCTACACCTTC
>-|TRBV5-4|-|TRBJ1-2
CASSSQYTYGYTF
TGTGCCAGCAGCTCCCAATATACCTATGGCTACACCTTC
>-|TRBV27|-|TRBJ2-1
CASSLPNSQFNEQFF
TGTGCCAGCAGTTTACCCAATAGCCAGTTCAATGAGCAGTTCTTC
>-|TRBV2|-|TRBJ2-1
CASPLGDEQFF
TGTGCCAGCCCTCTCGGCGATGAGCAGTTCTTC
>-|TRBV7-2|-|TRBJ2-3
CASSLAAGGQALF
TGTGCCAGCAGCTTAGCTGCTGGGGGGCAAGCCCTTTTT
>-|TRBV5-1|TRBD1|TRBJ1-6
CASSLVGDSNSPLHF
TGCGCCAGCAGCTTGGTGGGGGACAGTAATTCACCCCTCCACTTT
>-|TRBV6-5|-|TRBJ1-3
CASSYRRGAAGNTIYF
TGTGCCAGCAGTTACCGTCGGGGGGCGGCTGGAAACACCATATATTTT
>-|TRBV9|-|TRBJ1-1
CASSAGGGRAEAFF
TGTGCCAGCAGCGCGGGAGGGGGTAGGGCTGAAGCTTTCTTT
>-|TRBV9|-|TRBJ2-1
CASSAGQTDEQFF
TGTGCCAGCAGCGCGGGGCAGACGGATGAGCAGTTCTTC
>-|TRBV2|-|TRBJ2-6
CASSEYGANVLTF
TGTGCCAGCAGTGAATATGGGGCCAACGTCCTGACTTTC
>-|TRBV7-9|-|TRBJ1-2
CASSPQGAGLYGYTF
TGTGCCAGCAGCCCCCAGGGTGCGGGGCTCTATGGCTACACCTTC
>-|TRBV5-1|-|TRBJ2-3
CASSYEGGTDTQYF
TGCGCCAGCAGTTATGAAGGGGGCACAGATACGCAGTATTTT
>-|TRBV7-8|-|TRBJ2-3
CASSFNTGTDTQYF
TGTGCCAGCAGCTTTAATACAGGGACCGATACGCAGTATTTT
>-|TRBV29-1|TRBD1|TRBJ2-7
CSAAGGAYEQYF
TGCAGCGCCGCAGGGGGCGCATACGAGCAGTACTTC
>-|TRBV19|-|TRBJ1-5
CASSRGAEQPQHF
TGTGCCAGTAGTCGGGGGGCCGAACAGCCCCAGCATTTT
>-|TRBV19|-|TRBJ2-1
CASSGREGVGYNEQFF
TGTGCCAGTAGTGGACGCGAGGGGGTAGGCTACAATGAGCAGTTCTTC
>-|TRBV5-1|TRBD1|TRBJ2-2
CASSFAGGNTGELFF
TGCGCCAGCAGCTTCGCAGGGGGTAACACCGGGGAGCTGTTTTTT
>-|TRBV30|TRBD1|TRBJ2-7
CAWSLTGGAYEQYF
TGTGCCTGGAGCTTGACAGGGGGGGCCTACGAGCAGTACTTC
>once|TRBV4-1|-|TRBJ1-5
CASSRGDYQPQHF
TGCGCCAGCAGCCGAGGAGACTATCAGCCCCAGCATTTT
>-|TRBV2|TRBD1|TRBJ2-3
CASSERDRGPQYF
TGTGCCAGCAGTGAACGAGACAGGGGTCCGCAGTATTTT
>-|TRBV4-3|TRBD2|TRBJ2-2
CASSQSGRAGELFF
TGCGCCAGCAGCCAGAGCGGGAGGGCCGGGGAGCTGTTTTTT
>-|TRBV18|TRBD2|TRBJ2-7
CASSPGGGILIHEQYF
TGTGCCAGCTCTCCGGGGGGAGGGATACTTATCCACGAGCAGTACTTC
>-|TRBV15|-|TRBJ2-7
CATSRDYKSEQYF
TGTGCCACCAGCAGAGATTACAAAAGCGAGCAGTACTTC
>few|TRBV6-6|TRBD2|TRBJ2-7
CASRSSLAGPYEQYF
TGTGCCAGCAGGTCATCACTAGCGGGGCCCTACGAGCAGTACTTC
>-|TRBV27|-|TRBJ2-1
CASSRINSFSYNEQFF
TGTGCCAGCAGTAGAATAAATTCTTTCTCCTACAATGAGCAGTTCTTC
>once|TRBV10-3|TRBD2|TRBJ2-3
CAISPGLAAQRGDTQYF
TGTGCCATCAGCCCAGGACTAGCGGCCCAACGGGGAGATACGCAGTATTTT
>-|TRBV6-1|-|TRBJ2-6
CASSEGVGVGSGANVLTF
TGTGCCAGCAGTGAAGGGGTCGGAGTAGGCTCTGGGGCCAACGTCCTGACTTTC
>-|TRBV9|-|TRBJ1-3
CASSVGGQGNTIYF
TGTGCCAGCAGCGTCGGGGGCCAGGGAAACACCATATATTTT
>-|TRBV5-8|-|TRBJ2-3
CASSLIWGQLSSTDTQYF
TGTGCCAGCAGCTTAATCTGGGGCCAATTATCTAGCACAGATACGCAGTATTTT
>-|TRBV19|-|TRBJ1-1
CASRVAGENTEAFF
TGTGCCAGTAGGGTGGCAGGGGAGAACACTGAAGCTTTCTTT
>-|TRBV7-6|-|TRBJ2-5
CASSPPEEETQYF
TGTGCCAGCAGCCCCCCGGAGGAGGAGACCCAGTACTTC
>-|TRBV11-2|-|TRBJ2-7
CASSLDRDDSYEQYF
TGTGCCAGCAGCTTAGACCGGGACGACTCCTACGAGCAGTACTTC
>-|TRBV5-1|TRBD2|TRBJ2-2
CASSFGLATGELFF
TGCGCCAGCAGCTTCGGACTAGCTACCGGGGAGCTGTTTTTT
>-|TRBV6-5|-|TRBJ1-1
CASRRDPSTEAFF
TGTGCCAGCAGGAGGGACCCCAGCACTGAAGCTTTCTTT
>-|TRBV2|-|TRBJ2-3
CASSDESRDTQYF
TGTGCCAGCAGTGATGAGAGTAGAGATACGCAGTATTTT
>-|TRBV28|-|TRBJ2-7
CASRLGGNIYEQYF
TGTGCCAGCAGATTAGGGGGTAACATCTACGAGCAGTACTTC
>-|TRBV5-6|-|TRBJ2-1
CASSLAGDGRSYNEQFF
TGTGCCAGCAGCTTGGCCGGTGACGGACGCTCCTACAATGAGCAGTTCTTC
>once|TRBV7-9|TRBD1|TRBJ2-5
CASSTGTGIETQYF
TGTGCCAGCAGTACCGGGACAGGGATAGAGACCCAGTACTTC
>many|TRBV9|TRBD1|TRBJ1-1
CASSVGGTGTAEAFF
TGTGCCAGCAGCGTAGGAGGGACAGGGACGGCTGAAGCTTTCTTT
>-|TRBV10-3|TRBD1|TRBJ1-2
CAISNRDSLLTNHNYGYTF
TGTGCCATCAGTAATAGGGACAGTTTACTCACAAATCATAACTATGGCTACACCTTC